This TCR beta chain emerged from a study of cytomegalovirus exposure and HLA in healthy donors. The V and J ends lost 3 bases and 2 bases, in that order; junction bases with no gene match: 6. Germline V gene lookup returns CDR1 WNHNN and CDR2 SYGVQD (reference sequence). There are 16 residues in the CDR3. Study-level points and caveats: Reportedly, HLA-A and HLA-B alleles of most subjects were accurately predicted from TCR beta. Through in vitro validation, a few CMV-associated chains were shown to be specific for CMV antigens. Only CMV serostatus was available as immune exposure information.

In the PCR, 60 Vbeta and 13 Jbeta primers were used. Sequenced by immunoSEQ multiplex PCR; TCRdb stores in-frame clones only, minus some. The table shows 100,000 to 150,000 clones, with over 8.5% occurring only once. Regarding this clone: Its matching antigen is unknown.

The rearrangement joins TRBV10-1 to TRBJ2-5; 10 nucleotides align to TRBD2. The sample was PBMCs. The sequence came from a woman between 40 and 50 years old in good health and CMV-seropositive. The chain's CDR3 is CASSDRTSGLQETQYF. CDR3 coding DNA: TGCGCCAGCAGTGACAGGACTAGCGGCCTTCAAGAGACCCAGTACTTC.